This TCR beta chain was profiled in a study of PD-1 blockade in classical Hodgkin lymphoma. Using immunoSEQ multiplex PCR, the repertoire was profiled, and TCRdb retains in-frame clones only, with some absent. The top ten hold about 16% of the sample, which has 25,000 to 35,000 clones, more than 60% seen once. Details on this clone: The antigen is unknown.

Findings and caveats of the study: The baseline diversity of complete responders showed similarity to that of newly diagnosed patients. In newly diagnosed patients, baseline TCR diversity was reportedly below that of healthy donors. Those patients who began receiving nivolumab less than 1 year after ASCT had lower diversity, and they were excluded.

In every patient, relapse followed autologous stem cell transplantation, while exposure to brentuximab vedotin differed. Under best response, outcomes were complete response, partial response or progressive disease. V was shortened by 5 bases and J by 2 bases, with 14 bases between the two germline ends. The CDR3 sequence is 15 residues long. Germline lookup yields CDR1 MNHEY and CDR2 SVGAGI. The sequence came from a human donor with classical Hodgkin lymphoma. J is TRBJ2-3 and V is TRBV6-5; D tentatively reads TRBD1 or TRBD2 (5 bases each). Sequencing used peripheral blood mononuclear cells (PBMCs), obtained before the second cycle of nivolumab. CDR3 amino acids: CASSQTWDPTDTQYF. The DNA for the CDR3 is TGTGCCAGCAGTCAGACATGGGACCCCACAGATACGCAGTATTTT.